This T cell receptor (beta chain) emerged from a study of T cell responses to AZD1222 COVID-19 vaccine. Only in-frame clones appear in the TCRdb table, and some are missing; sequencing was by immunoSEQ multiplex PCR. The sample consists of 25,000 to 35,000 clones, about three quarters of them appearing once. The receptor was derived from an adult in good health. The sequenced sample was peripheral blood, obtained on day 0 of AZD1222 vaccination.

In nucleotides, the CDR3 is TGTGCCAGCAGCTTAGTCGGGGATCTGTCCTATGGCTACACCTTC. It yields the protein CASSLVGDLSYGYTF. The chain has TRBV7-9 and TRBJ1-2; no firm D call. Deletions cut 1 base from V and 4 bases from J, with 13 bases between. This CDR3 comprises 15 residues. Germline lookup yields CDR1 SEHNR and CDR2 FQNEAQ (reference sequence).